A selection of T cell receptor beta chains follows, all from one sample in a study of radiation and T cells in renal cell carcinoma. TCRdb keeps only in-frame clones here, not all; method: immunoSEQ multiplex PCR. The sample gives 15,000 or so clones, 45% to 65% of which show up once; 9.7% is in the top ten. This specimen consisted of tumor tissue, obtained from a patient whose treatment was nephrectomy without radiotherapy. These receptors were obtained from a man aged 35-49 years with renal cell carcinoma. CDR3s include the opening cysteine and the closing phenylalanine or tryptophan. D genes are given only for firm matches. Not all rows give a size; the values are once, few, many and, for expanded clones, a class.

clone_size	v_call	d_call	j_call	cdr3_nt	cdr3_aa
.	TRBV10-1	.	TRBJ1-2	TGCGCCAGCAGTGAGGGAGGGGAGGGAGGCTACACCTTC	CASSEGGEGGYTF
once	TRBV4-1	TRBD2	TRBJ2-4	TGCGCCAGCAGCCTCGGGAGGTCGGGGAACATTCAGTACTTC	CASSLGRSGNIQYF
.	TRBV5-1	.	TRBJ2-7	TGCGCCAGCAGCTTTCGGACGTCGGGCGAGCAGTACTTC	CASSFRTSGEQYF
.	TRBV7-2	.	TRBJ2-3	TGTGCCAGCAGCCCTTTGGCGGGTGGTGGCACAGATACGCAGTATTTT	CASSPLAGGGTDTQYF
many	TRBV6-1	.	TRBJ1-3	TGTGCCAGCAGTGCTTGGAGCTCTGGAAACACCATATATTTT	CASSAWSSGNTIYF
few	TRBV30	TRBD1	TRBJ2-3	TGTGCCTGGAGTGCCGGACAGGGGGATTTTGGCACAGATACGCAGTATTTT	CAWSAGQGDFGTDTQYF
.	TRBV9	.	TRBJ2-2	TGTGCCAGCAGCGGACATAGGATAAACACCGGGGAGCTGTTTTTT	CASSGHRINTGELFF
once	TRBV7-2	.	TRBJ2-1	TGTGCCAGCAGCTTAGGAACAGGCGAGCAGTTCTTC	CASSLGTGEQFF
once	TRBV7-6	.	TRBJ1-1	TGTGCCAGCAGCCTGAGGGGCAAGAACACTGAAGCTTTCTTT	CASSLRGKNTEAFF
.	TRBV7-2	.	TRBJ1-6	TGTGCCAGCAGCTTAGATGGGTATAATTCACCCCTCCACTTT	CASSLDGYNSPLHF
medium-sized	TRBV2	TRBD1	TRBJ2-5	TGTGCCAGCATTCCGGGACAGGGCAAACAGACCCAGTACTTC	CASIPGQGKQTQYF
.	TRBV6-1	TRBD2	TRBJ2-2	TGTGCCAGCATGATGGAGCGGGGGGTAACCGGGGAGCTGTTTTTT	CASMMERGVTGELFF
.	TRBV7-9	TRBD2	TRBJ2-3	TGTGCCAGCAGCTTAGCTGGGACTAGAGCCACAGATACGCAGTATTTT	CASSLAGTRATDTQYF
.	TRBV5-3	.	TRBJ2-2	TGTGCCAGCAGCTTGACTACTACAGTCACCGGGGAGCTGTTTTTT	CASSLTTTVTGELFF
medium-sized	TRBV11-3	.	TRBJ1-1	TGTGCCAGCAGCCGGGGGGGAGGGACTGAAGCTTTCTTT	CASSRGGGTEAFF
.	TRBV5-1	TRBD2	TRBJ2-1	TGCGCCAGCACATTAGCGGGGGGCTACAATGAGCAGTTCTTC	CASTLAGGYNEQFF
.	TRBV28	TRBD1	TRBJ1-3	TGTGCCAGCAGTATCCGGACAGGATCTTCTGGAAACACCATATATTTT	CASSIRTGSSGNTIYF
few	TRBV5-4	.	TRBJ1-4	TGTGCCAGCAGCCCCCTAGGGAGTGAAAAACTGTTTTTT	CASSPLGSEKLFF
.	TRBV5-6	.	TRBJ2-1	TGTGCCAGCAGCTTCGGGGGCTACAATGAGCAGTTCTTC	CASSFGGYNEQFF
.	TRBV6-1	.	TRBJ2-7	TGTGCCAGCAGTGAACTCCCCCCCCCCTACGAGCAGTACTTC	CASSELPPPYEQYF
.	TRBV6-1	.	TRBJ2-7	TGTGCCAGCAGTGAATTTGGTGGCTACGAGCAGTACTTC	CASSEFGGYEQYF
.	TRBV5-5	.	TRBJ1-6	TGTGCCAGCAGCTACGCCACCAATTCACCCCTCCACTTT	CASSYATNSPLHF
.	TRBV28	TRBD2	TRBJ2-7	TGTGCCAGCAGTGCCCGGACTAGCGGGGTAGGGGAGCAGTACTTC	CASSARTSGVGEQYF
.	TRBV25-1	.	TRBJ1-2	TGTGCCAGCAGTGCCCCGCTGGGGTATGGCTACACCTTC	CASSAPLGYGYTF
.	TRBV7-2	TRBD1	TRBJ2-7	TGTGCCAGCAGCTTTAATGGACAGGGTGGCTACGAGCAGTACTTC	CASSFNGQGGYEQYF
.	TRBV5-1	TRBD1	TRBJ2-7	TGCGCCAGCAGCTTGAGTTGGGACAGGGCTTACCTCGAGCAGTACTTC	CASSLSWDRAYLEQYF
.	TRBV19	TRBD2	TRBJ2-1	TGTGCCAGTAGTATAACTAGCGGGTCTAATGAGCAGTTCTTC	CASSITSGSNEQFF
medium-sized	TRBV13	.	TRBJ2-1	TGTGCCAGCGCGGCCCTGGATTACAATGAGCAGTTCTTC	CASAALDYNEQFF